A selection of T cell receptor beta chains follows, all from one sample in a study of blood T cell repertoires in COVID-19. Sequencing was performed with immunoSEQ multiplex PCR; in TCRdb, only in-frame clones are kept and a portion is missing. Of about 140,000 clones in the sample, around 80% were seen once. Sequencing was performed on peripheral blood. All receptors come from a man aged 55 to 70 with active or convalescent COVID-19. Both conserved end residues are part of each CDR3. Fields, in order: D gene, clone size, J gene, V gene, CDR3 DNA, CDR3 protein. D genes are given only for firm matches. Some rows have no size entry. The others give once, few or many, or a class for an expanded clone.

>.|.|TRBJ2-5|TRBV5-4
TGTGCCAGCAGCACTGCAGGGCACCAAGAGACCCAGTACTTC
CASSTAGHQETQYF
>.|.|TRBJ2-7|TRBV13
TGTGCCAGCAGCGTCTCTAGGAACTCCTACGAGCAGTACTTC
CASSVSRNSYEQYF
>.|.|TRBJ2-5|TRBV6-5
TGTGCCAGCAGTTATTTTGGGGGCGCGGAGACCCAGTACTTC
CASSYFGGAETQYF
>TRBD2|.|TRBJ2-3|TRBV24-1
TGTGCCACCAGTGATTCGGCTAGCGGGGTCCTTCAAGGTACGCAGTATTTT
CATSDSASGVLQGTQYF
>TRBD1|.|TRBJ1-4|TRBV4-3
TGCGCCAGCAGCCAAGAAGGGGGCCGGGTTGAAAAACTGTTTTTT
CASSQEGGRVEKLFF
>.|.|TRBJ1-3|TRBV21-1
TGTGCCAGCAGCAAAGTTGGTCGGGACTTCTTTTCGAGCTCTGGAAACACCATATATTTT
CASSKVGRDFFSSSGNTIYF
>TRBD1|.|TRBJ1-2|TRBV6-5
TGTGCCGCCAGCCAGGGACAGGGGGAATCAGGCTACACCTTC
CAASQGQGESGYTF
>.|.|TRBJ1-4|TRBV4-3
TGCGCCAGCAGCCAAACGACAATAACTAATGAAAAACTGTTTTTT
CASSQTTITNEKLFF
>.|once|TRBJ2-5|TRBV5-1
TGCGCCAGCACCAGGGAAAGGGCCCCCCAAGAGACCCAGTACTTC
CASTRERAPQETQYF
>.|.|TRBJ1-6|TRBV10-2
TGCGCCACCAGGGGAGTAGGATATTCACCCCTCCACTTT
CATRGVGYSPLHF
>.|few|TRBJ1-3|TRBV7-8
TGTGCCAGCAGCTTAGTTGGGGCCAGGGGAACAGGAAACACCATATATTTT
CASSLVGARGTGNTIYF
>.|.|TRBJ1-1|TRBV27
TGTGCCAGCAGTTTAAGTGCAGCGATGAACACTGAAGCTTTCTTT
CASSLSAAMNTEAFF
>TRBD2|.|TRBJ2-1|TRBV7-8
TGTGCCAGCAGCTTAGGACTAGCGGGAGGGCCGATGTCTTTTAATGAGCAGTTCTTC
CASSLGLAGGPMSFNEQFF
>TRBD1|.|TRBJ2-7|TRBV6-6
TGTGCCAGCAGCCCGGGGGACAGGGGGCCCTACGAGCAGTACTTC
CASSPGDRGPYEQYF
>.|.|TRBJ1-6|TRBV27
TGTGCCAGCAGTTTCGTACAGGGTCGAAATTCACCCCTCCACTTT
CASSFVQGRNSPLHF
>.|.|TRBJ2-5|TRBV2
TGTGCCAGCAACCAGGGAGAGACCCAGTACTTC
CASNQGETQYF
>.|.|TRBJ1-5|TRBV20-1
TGCAGTGCTAGTAGGCAGGGGAGAAATCAGCCCCAGCATTTT
CSASRQGRNQPQHF
>TRBD1|.|TRBJ2-1|TRBV10-2
TGCGCCAGCAAGGAAGTACCGGGACAGGCCTACAATGAGCAGTTCTTC
CASKEVPGQAYNEQFF
>TRBD1|.|TRBJ1-1|TRBV7-2
TGTGCCAGCAGCTGGGACAGGAGATTGAACACTGAAGCTTTCTTT
CASSWDRRLNTEAFF
>TRBD2|.|TRBJ2-5|TRBV19
TGTGCCAGTACGAGCCCTCGACTAGCGGGAGAGACCCAGTACTTC
CASTSPRLAGETQYF
>.|.|TRBJ2-3|TRBV18
TGTGCCAGTCGATTACGACGGGGGATTTACACAGATACGCAGTATTTT
CASRLRRGIYTDTQYF
>.|.|TRBJ1-1|TRBV11-3
TGTGCCAGCAGTCATGTCGGGTTTGAAGCTTTCTTT
CASSHVGFEAFF
>TRBD1|.|TRBJ1-1|TRBV5-4
TGTGCCAGCAAGCGGACAGGACACACTGAAGCTTTCTTT
CASKRTGHTEAFF
>TRBD2|once|TRBJ2-2|TRBV7-7
TGTGCCAGCAGCTTAGAACTAGCGGACGCGAACACCGGGGAGCTGTTTTTT
CASSLELADANTGELFF
>.|.|TRBJ1-6|TRBV5-1
TGCGCCAGCAGCTTGGTTGGCGGTATCGGTAATTCACCCCTCCACTTT
CASSLVGGIGNSPLHF
>TRBD1|.|TRBJ2-7|TRBV7-7
TGTGCTAGCAGCTTAGAACAGGGGGCGATTTACGAGCAGTACTTC
CASSLEQGAIYEQYF
>.|once|TRBJ1-4|TRBV6-6
TGTGCCAGCAGTTTCACAGGGTACGGGGAAAAACTGTTTTTT
CASSFTGYGEKLFF
>TRBD2|.|TRBJ2-1|TRBV24-1
TGTGCCACCAGTGGGGCGGGAGGGCCGACGCAGTTCTTC
CATSGAGGPTQFF
>.|few|TRBJ1-4|TRBV7-2
TGTGCCAGCAGCTTAGTGGCGGATAATGAAAAACTGTTTTTT
CASSLVADNEKLFF
>TRBD2|.|TRBJ2-3|TRBV9
TGTGCCAGCAGCGTAGGGCTAGCGGGAGGTACGCAGTATTTT
CASSVGLAGGTQYF
>.|once|TRBJ1-2|TRBV5-6
TGTGCCAGCATGGGGGGACCGCTGGGCTATGGCTACACCTTC
CASMGGPLGYGYTF
>.|.|TRBJ1-5|TRBV28
TGTGCCAGTACGTTTGGGGGCTCTAGTCAGCCCCAGCATTTT
CASTFGGSSQPQHF
>TRBD1|.|TRBJ1-1|TRBV6-6
TGTGCCAGCAGTCGAGGGACAGTACAATGGAACACTGAAGCTTTCTTT
CASSRGTVQWNTEAFF
>TRBD2|once|TRBJ2-5|TRBV2
TGTGCCAGCAGTGAAACTAGCGGCAAAGAGACCCAGTACTTC
CASSETSGKETQYF
>.|.|TRBJ1-1|TRBV30
TGTGCCTGGAGTGTCTGGAGGGACCGTCGCTACGGGAACACTGAAGCTTTCTTT
CAWSVWRDRRYGNTEAFF
>.|.|TRBJ1-2|TRBV6-5
TGTGCCAGCAGTTTTCAGGATTTCTATGGCTACACCTTC
CASSFQDFYGYTF